The next 17 T cell receptor beta chains were all read from a single sample in a study of PD-1 blockade in classical Hodgkin lymphoma. Sequencing was performed with immunoSEQ multiplex PCR; in TCRdb, only in-frame clones are kept and a portion is missing. The data hold some 64,000 clones, with 80% to 90% observed a single time. Each patient's relapse followed autologous stem cell transplantation, and brentuximab vedotin exposure varied. The sample in question was peripheral blood mononuclear cells (PBMCs), obtained at baseline. Receptors originate from a human donor with classical Hodgkin lymphoma.

The chain uses TRBV7-2 and TRBJ2-4, with D perhaps being TRBD1 or TRBD2 (5 bases each). In germline, CDR1 is SGHTA, CDR2 FQGNSA. This CDR3 is 11 amino acids long. V lost 4 bases to trimming and J lost 13 bases, with 11 bases between them. CDR3 protein: CASSSRDRQYF. CDR3 sequence (DNA): TGTGCCAGCAGCTCCCGGGACCGGCAGTACTTC.

The chain is built from TRBV28 and TRBJ2-5; D is possibly TRBD2 (5 bases). This CDR3 comprises 11 residues. Between the trimmed V and J ends, which lost 7 bases and 3 bases, there was a span of 6 bases. From germline, CDR1 is MDHEN and CDR2 SYDVKM. CDR3 DNA: TGTGCCAGCAACGGGGAAGAGACCCAGTACTTC. Translating it yields CASNGEETQYF. The whole variable domain, filled in from reference TRBV28 and TRBJ2-5, reads DVKVTQSSRYLVKRTGEKVFLECVQDMDHENMFWYRQDPGLGLRLIYFSYDVKMKEKGDIPEGYSVSREKKERFSLILESASTNQTSMYLCASNGEETQYFGPGTRLLVL.

The chain combines TRBV16 with TRBJ2-5; D possibly corresponds to TRBD1 (6 bases). This CDR3 contains 18 residues. The V end lost 0 bases, the J end lost 4 bases, and 21 bases lay between the germline ends. In germline, CDR1 is KGHSY, CDR2 FQNENV. CDR3 sequence reads: CASSQSLTIIQGTETQYF. In DNA form, the CDR3 reads TGTGCCAGCAGCCAATCGCTCACAATTATACAGGGTACAGAGACCCAGTACTTC.

The chain uses TRBV29-1 and TRBJ2-3; D remains ambiguous. Germline CDR1 SQVTM, CDR2 ANQGSEA. The CDR3 has 13 residues. Between the trimmed V and J ends, which lost 8 bases and 0 bases, there was a span of 12 bases. CDR3 loop: CSYQASSTDTQYF. CDR3 in DNA: TGCAGCTACCAAGCCTCTAGCACAGATACGCAGTATTTT.

The chain couples TRBV5-8 to TRBJ1-6, with 8 nucleotides matching TRBD1. The V and J ends lost 0 bases and 10 bases, in that order; junction bases with no gene match: 6. This CDR3 contains 15 residues. Germline-derived CDR1 and CDR2 are SGHTS and YDEGEE. The CDR3 coding sequence is TGTGCCAGCAGCTTGGGGACAGGGTTGGAATCACCCCTCCACTTT. This codes for CASSLGTGLESPLHF.

The V call is TRBV10-3, the J call TRBJ2-6, with D hard to call. Looked up from germline, CDR1 is ENHRY and CDR2 is SYGVKD. The CDR3 has 18 residues. V was shortened by 4 bases and J by 0 bases, with 16 bases between the two germline ends. DNA of the CDR3: TGTGCCATCAGTGTTCTCTGGGGTTCAAGCTCTGGGGCCAACGTCCTGACTTTC. Translated: CAISVLWGSSSGANVLTF.

V gene TRBV7-6 combines with J gene TRBJ1-3; D is uncertain. This CDR3 is 13 amino acids long. V gave up 5 bases and J gave up 0 bases, with 5 bases separating them. Germline CDR1 is SGHVS and CDR2 is FNYEAQ. CDR3 amino acids: CASSGPSGNTIYF. CDR3 bases: TGTGCCAGCAGCGGGCCCTCTGGAAACACCATATATTTT.

V gene TRBV10-3 combines with J gene TRBJ1-6; 9 nucleotides match TRBD1. CDR1 is ENHRY, CDR2 SYGVKD, per germline. This CDR3 has 18 residues. V was clipped by 5 bases and J by 13 bases; unmatched bases: 21. CDR3 DNA sequence: TGTGCCATCAGTTTTCATCCGGCCCGCCGGGACAGGGTTTACCCCCTCCACTTT. This translates into CAISFHPARRDRVYPLHF.

The rearrangement uses TRBV7-9 and TRBJ2-3; TRBD2 matches at 7 bases. V was pared by 5 bases and J by 2 bases, with 10 bases of the junction left unmatched. Per germline, CDR1 SEHNR and CDR2 FQNEAQ (reference sequence). The CDR3 contains 16 residues. DNA of the CDR3: TGTGCCAGCAGCCTGGACTTGCGGGAGTTCACAGATACGCAGTATTTT. It is translated as CASSLDLREFTDTQYF.

This clone was recorded once. The chain employs TRBV7-6 and TRBJ2-5; TRBD1 is a possible D gene (6 bases). The ends were cut back, 3 bases at V and 3 bases at J, with 14 bases in the middle. Germline-derived CDR1 and CDR2 are SGHVS and FNYEAQ. CDR3 length equals 15 residues. CDR3 nucleotides: TGTGCCAGCAGCTTGGGCGCCGGACAGAAAGAGACCCAGTACTTC. Translated: CASSLGAGQKETQYF.

The chain joins TRBV7-9 to TRBJ1-1; the D is unclear. Germline V CDR1 and CDR2: SEHNR, FQNEAQ (reference sequence). With 1 base removed from V and 2 bases from J, the gap between germline ends came to 8 bases. This CDR3 region has 14 residues. The CDR3 DNA is TGTGCCAGCAGCTTAGTGCTTAGCAACACTGAAGCTTTCTTT. Residues: CASSLVLSNTEAFF.

The chain uses TRBV7-9 and TRBJ2-2; tentative D call: TRBD1 (6 bases). V was clipped by 4 bases and J by 4 bases, with 10 bases between them. This CDR3 has 14 residues. CDR1 and CDR2 from the germline V gene are SEHNR and FQNEAQ (reference sequence). CDR3 region: CASSYRDGTGELFF. In nucleotides, the CDR3 is TGTGCCAGCAGCTACAGGGACGGCACCGGGGAGCTGTTTTTT.

The chain employs TRBV6-5 and TRBJ2-3; 7 bases are shared with TRBD2. After removal of 4 bases from V and 0 bases from J, the junction contained 7 bases not matched to a gene. Germline V gene sequence: CDR1 MNHEY, CDR2 SVGAGI. This CDR3 has 16 residues. CDR3 DNA sequence: TGTGCCAGCAGTTCGCTAGCGGCCTATAGCACAGATACGCAGTATTTT. Residues: CASSSLAAYSTDTQYF.

The V and J genes are TRBV7-2 and TRBJ1-2; D is unresolved. The CDR3 is 13 amino acids. Germline V gene lookup returns CDR1 SGHTA and CDR2 FQGNSA. V gave up 5 bases and J gave up 4 bases, with 11 bases separating them. The CDR3, as DNA: TGTGCCAGCAGCCCGGGGTCTCTCTATGGCTACACCTTC. Residues: CASSPGSLYGYTF.

CDR3 sequence (DNA): TGTGCCAGCAGCCTAAGACCGGCGGGGGGCGGGGAGCTGTTTTTT. It encodes CASSLRPAGGGELFF. This rearrangement joins TRBV7-2 to TRBJ2-2; 8 bases line up with TRBD2. V lost 5 bases to trimming and J lost 7 bases; unmatched junction nucleotides: 9. The CDR3 totals 15 residues. Germline loops: CDR1 SGHTA, CDR2 FQGNSA.

The chain joins TRBV5-1 to TRBJ1-1; TRBD1 is a possible D gene (5 bases). CDR1 and CDR2 (germline): SGHRS, YFSETQ. The CDR3 is 16 amino acids. Trimming stripped 1 base from V and 6 bases from J, with 19 bases between. Here the CDR3 DNA reads TGCGCCAGCAGCTTGTCCTCCGGGGCCCAGGCCGCTGAAGCTTTCTTT. This sequence encodes CASSLSSGAQAAEAFF. Based on the CDR3 plus reference TRBV5-1 and TRBJ1-1, the full variable domain is KAGVTQTPRYLIKTRGQQVTLSCSPISGHRSVSWYQQTPGQGLQFLFEYFSETQRNKGNFPGRFSGRQFSNSRSEMNVSTLELGDSALYLCASSLSSGAQAAEAFFGQGTRLTVV.

The chain is built from TRBV30 and TRBJ2-3, with a possible D match to TRBD2 (5 bases). The length of the CDR3 is 12 residues. The V and J ends lost 0 bases and 4 bases respectively, with 5 bases between them. The germline V gene has CDR1 GTSNPN and CDR2 SVGIG (reference sequence). CDR3 sequence (DNA): TGTGCCTGGAGTGTGCGGGCAGATACGCAGTATTTT. Protein product: CAWSVRADTQYF.